Each of the 13 T cell receptor beta chains below was sequenced from the same sample in a study of cytomegalovirus exposure and HLA in healthy donors. Researchers ran the PCR with 60 Vbeta and 13 Jbeta primers. The data were produced by immunoSEQ multiplex PCR, yet TCRdb's version contains in-frame clones alone and is incomplete. The table records approximately 250,000 clones, around 78% of them present only once. The sequenced sample was PBMCs. The receptors were sampled from a boy under 18 in good health and CMV-seronegative.

This clone appeared a few times. The chain has TRBV30 and TRBJ2-7; 7 bases are a match to TRBD2. Germline-derived CDR1 and CDR2 are GTSNPN and SVGIG (reference sequence). The CDR3 has 13 amino acids. The J segment lost 2 bases and the V segment lost 2 bases, leaving 3 bases of the junction unmatched. The chain's CDR3 is CAWSPGTTYEQYF. The CDR3 DNA reads TGTGCCTGGAGTCCAGGGACTACCTACGAGCAGTACTTC.

This chain links TRBV7-8 with TRBJ1-1, with D maybe TRBD1 (6 bases). The CDR3 consists of 17 residues. V was shortened by 5 bases and J by 0 bases, with 19 bases between the two germline ends. Germline-derived CDR1 and CDR2 are SGHVS and FQNEAQ. The DNA of the CDR3 is TGTGCCAGCAGCACGCGTACAGGGAGTCTACTGAACACTGAAGCTTTCTTT. This gives the protein CASSTRTGSLLNTEAFF.

This rearrangement joins TRBV25-1 to TRBJ2-5; the D gene is possibly TRBD1 (6 bases). The J call could be wrong; TRBJ2-7 is a better fit for the DNA end. Germline V gives CDR1 MGHDK, CDR2 SYGVNS. This CDR3 has 14 amino acids. The CDR3 loop is CASSEYGTGYEQYF. CDR3 coding DNA: TGTGCCAGCAGTGAATATGGAACAGGGTACGAGCAGTACTTC.

This clone was detected a few times. The V gene is TRBV7-2, the J gene TRBJ1-6, with 7 bases aligning to TRBD1. Germline V gene data show CDR1 as SGHTA and CDR2 as FQGNSA. This CDR3 region has 16 residues. Trimming took 6 bases from V and 10 from J; bases not matched to a gene: 15. The chain's CDR3 is CASRLTAGTVHSPLHF. The CDR3 bases are TGTGCCAGCAGGCTAACCGCAGGGACAGTACACTCACCCCTCCACTTT.

The chain couples TRBV27 to TRBJ2-7, with D maybe TRBD2 (6 bases). The CDR3 has 14 amino acids. The germline V gene encodes CDR1 MNHEY and CDR2 SMNVEV (reference sequence). The ends were cut back, 7 bases at V and 2 bases at J, with 15 bases in the middle. This chain's CDR3 is CASKGAGLTYEQYF. CDR3 DNA sequence: TGTGCCAGCAAGGGCGCGGGATTAACCTACGAGCAGTACTTC.

The chain is built from TRBV10-1 and TRBJ2-2; no clear D. This CDR3 has 12 amino acids. Germline CDR1 is WNHNN and CDR2 is SYGVQD (reference sequence). V lost 11 bases and J lost 4, with 11 bases in between. CDR3 protein: CAPRQSTGELFF. The CDR3 coding sequence is TGCGCCCCCCGCCAGTCCACCGGGGAGCTGTTTTTT.

This clone has a handful of counts. The rearrangement links TRBV4-2 to TRBJ2-1, with 8 nucleotides matching TRBD1. The V gene's germline CDR1 is LGHNA and CDR2 YNFKEQ. The CDR3 totals 15 residues. V dropped 1 base and J dropped 8; count of bases not matched to a gene: 7. The CDR3 protein is CASSQGQGPGDEQFF. The CDR3 bases are TGTGCCAGCAGCCAAGGACAGGGGCCTGGGGATGAGCAGTTCTTC.

The chain carries TRBV9 and TRBJ1-1; tentatively, D is TRBD1 (6 bases). The germline V gene has CDR1 SGDLS and CDR2 YYNGEE. CDR3 length equals 16 residues. Deletions cut 0 bases from V and 7 bases from J, with 19 bases between. As DNA, the CDR3 is TGTGCCAGCAGCGTAGACCTGGACAGCCGGTTAGGTGAAGCTTTCTTT. Protein product: CASSVDLDSRLGEAFF. Combining the CDR3 with reference TRBV9 and TRBJ1-1 gives the whole variable domain DSGVTQTPKHLITATGQRVTLRCSPRSGDLSVYWYQQSLDQGLQFLIQYYNGEERAKGNILERFSAQQFPDLHSELNLSSLELGDSALYFCASSVDLDSRLGEAFFGQGTRLTVV.

The J gene is TRBJ1-1, the V gene TRBV7-2, with D possibly TRBD1 on 5 matching bases. The V end was cut by 5 bases, the J end by 6 bases, with 13 bases between. The CDR3 spans 13 residues. Germline-derived CDR1 and CDR2 are SGHTA and FQGNSA. The CDR3 loop reads CASSPRREAEAFF. In DNA, the CDR3 is TGTGCCAGCAGCCCCCGCAGGGAGGCTGAAGCTTTCTTT.

The V call is TRBV4-1, the J call TRBJ2-7; 10 positions match TRBD1. Trimming removed 4 bases from V and 2 bases from J; junction bases left unmatched: 2. CDR3 length equals 14 residues. CDR1 is MGHRA and CDR2 is YSYEKL in the germline V gene. The CDR3 DNA is TGCGCCAGCAGCCTCGGGACAGGGGCCTACGAGCAGTACTTC. Translating gives CASSLGTGAYEQYF.

This chain uses TRBV2 with TRBJ2-3; tentatively, D is TRBD1 (6 bases). This CDR3 is built from 12 residues. The V end lost 7 bases, the J end lost 1 base, and 6 bases lay between the germline ends. From germline, CDR1 is SNHLY and CDR2 FYNNEI. CDR3 protein: CASNRGTDTQYF. The CDR3 region has the DNA TGTGCCAGCAACAGGGGCACAGATACGCAGTATTTT.

The V and J genes are TRBV19 and TRBJ2-3; TRBD2 matches at 12 bases. Germline loops: CDR1 LNHDA, CDR2 SQIVND (reference sequence). This CDR3 contains 16 residues. Unmatched junction bases numbered 7, after V lost 3 bases and J lost 6 bases. DNA for the CDR3: TGTGCCAGTAGTATCCGGACTAGCGGGGATGGGGATACGCAGTATTTT. The encoded protein is CASSIRTSGDGDTQYF.

The chain uses TRBV5-1 and TRBJ2-7; a weak D match, TRBD2 (6 bases). This CDR3 contains 16 residues. V was clipped by 0 bases and J by 3 bases, with 16 bases between them. Germline CDR1 and CDR2: SGHRS and YFSETQ. Here the CDR3 DNA reads TGCGCCAGCAGCTTGGTCTTTGAGCGGGCCATCTACGAGCAGTACTTC. Encoded protein: CASSLVFERAIYEQYF.